A single sample is the source of the 14 T cell receptor beta chains below, sequenced in a study of T cell responses to AZD1222 COVID-19 vaccine. Libraries were prepared by immunoSEQ multiplex PCR; TCRdb keeps only in-frame clonotypes and omits some of them. The table has some 190,000 clones, around 90% seen once; the top ten hold roughly 2%. Sequenced material: peripheral blood, taken 28 days after the second AZD1222 dose. Receptors were obtained from an adult who received the AZD1222 COVID-19 vaccine.

The J gene is TRBJ2-1, the V gene TRBV18; 11 bases are shared with TRBD1. The ends lost 2 bases at V and 8 bases at J; junction bases unmatched: 8. The CDR3 has 16 amino acids. Germline V gene data show CDR1 as KGHSH and CDR2 as LQKENI. The CDR3 sequence: CASSPSGTGGMDEQFF. CDR3 DNA: TGTGCCAGCTCACCATCCGGGACAGGGGGTATGGATGAGCAGTTCTTC. Looking up the rest from reference TRBV18 and TRBJ2-1 gives the full variable domain: NAGVMQNPRHLVRRRGQEARLRCSPMKGHSHVYWYRQLPEEGLKFMVYLQKENIIDESGMPKERFSAEFPKEGPSILRIQQVVRGDSAAYFCASSPSGTGGMDEQFFGPGTRLTVL.

This clone was picked up one time. This rearrangement joins TRBV2 to TRBJ1-4; a weak D match, TRBD1 (6 bases). V gave up 4 bases and J gave up 7 bases, with 22 bases separating them. This CDR3 is 17 amino acids long. Germline CDR1 SNHLY, CDR2 FYNNEI. The CDR3 loop reads CASSAPYGTPVGEKLFF. CDR3 coding DNA: TGTGCCAGCAGTGCACCCTACGGGACACCGGTCGGTGAAAAACTGTTTTTT.

The rearrangement links TRBV11-2 to TRBJ2-7; D is perhaps TRBD2 (6 bases). This CDR3 is 15 amino acids long. With 1 base removed from V and 1 base from J, the gap between germline ends came to 11 bases. The germline V gene encodes CDR1 SGHAT and CDR2 FQNNGV. In DNA, the CDR3 is TGTGCCAGCAGCTTAGCCGGGACTCTTTCCTACGAGCAGTACTTC. Its protein product is CASSLAGTLSYEQYF.

This rearrangement joins TRBV6-5 to TRBJ1-2, with D tentatively TRBD1 (5 bases). Germline V gene sequence: CDR1 MNHEY, CDR2 SVGAGI. V shed 2 bases and J shed 3 bases, with 7 bases lying between them. The CDR3 length is 13 residues. CDR3 nucleotide sequence: TGTGCCAGCAGTTACGGGGCAGACTATGGCTACACCTTC. It translates to CASSYGADYGYTF.

About this clone: This specimen includes other DNA sequences encoding the same CDR3. The chain employs TRBV3-1 (or the pseudogene TRBV3-2) and TRBJ2-5; the D is unclear. The germline V gene encodes CDR1 LGHDT and CDR2 YNNKEL (reference sequence). V was trimmed by 3 bases and J by 5 bases, leaving 10 bases between them. The CDR3 totals 13 residues. The CDR3 is CASSQSGGETQYF. The DNA for the CDR3 is TGTGCCAGCAGCCAGTCGGGTGGGGAGACCCAGTACTTC.

The chain carries TRBV7-2 and TRBJ2-7, with 10 positions matching TRBD2. This CDR3 has 16 residues. Looked up from germline, CDR1 is SGHTA and CDR2 is FQGNSA. V shed 1 base and J 4 bases; nucleotides not matched to a gene: 7. In DNA, the CDR3 is TGTGCCAGCAGCTTAGGGGACTCGACTAGCGGGTACGAGCAGTACTTC. Amino acid sequence: CASSLGDSTSGYEQYF.

This clone was counted only a few times. The chain employs TRBV27 and TRBJ2-2; no clear D gene. Trimming took off 1 base at V and 0 bases at J, with 15 bases between the two ends. This CDR3 contains 18 residues. CDR1 MNHEY and CDR2 SMNVEV come from the germline V gene (reference sequence). The CDR3 bases are TGTGCCAGCAGTTTATTCGTCGACTTTCCCACGAACACCGGGGAGCTGTTTTTT. It yields the protein CASSLFVDFPTNTGELFF.

The V gene is TRBV6-2 or TRBV6-3, the J gene TRBJ2-3; 9 positions agree with TRBD2. The CDR3 runs 17 residues. From germline, CDR1 is MNHEY and CDR2 SVGEGT. J gave up 5 bases and V 5 bases, and 14 bases lay outside the gene matches. The DNA of the CDR3 is TGTGCCAGCAGTGGCCCCCCGCGCGGGGGGGCGGTAGATACGCAGTATTTT. The encoded protein is CASSGPPRGGAVDTQYF.

The V gene is TRBV2, the J gene TRBJ2-7; no firm D call. Germline values: CDR1 SNHLY, CDR2 FYNNEI. V gave up 6 bases and J gave up 9 bases, with 21 bases separating them. This CDR3 is 14 amino acids long. The CDR3 sequence: CASRTSGSLAVQYF. CDR3 in DNA: TGTGCCAGCAGAACGTCGGGTAGTCTGGCCGTGCAGTACTTC.

The gene calls are TRBV19 and TRBJ2-3; D is uncertain. V was trimmed by 4 bases and J by 6 bases, leaving 14 bases between them. The CDR3 runs to 14 residues. Germline V gene data show CDR1 as LNHDA and CDR2 as SQIVND (reference sequence). The CDR3 protein is CASSTVAAGDTQYF. The CDR3 DNA sequence: TGTGCCAGTAGTACGGTAGCAGCCGGGGATACGCAGTATTTT.

The chain links TRBV4-1 to TRBJ2-7; D remains unclear. The CDR3 covers 11 residues. V lost 0 bases and J lost 6, with 3 bases in between. Germline assignment: CDR1 MGHRA and CDR2 YSYEKL. The CDR3: CASSQDREQYF. The CDR3 DNA sequence: TGCGCCAGCAGCCAAGATCGCGAGCAGTACTTC.

This rearrangement joins TRBV29-1 to TRBJ2-3; 10 positions match TRBD1. Germline V lookup: CDR1 SQVTM, CDR2 ANQGSEA. The CDR3 totals 12 residues. The trim removed 6 bases at V and 6 bases at J, leaving 3 bases unmatched. CDR3 sequence: CSVRDRGDTQYF. In DNA, the CDR3 is TGCAGCGTCCGGGACAGGGGTGATACGCAGTATTTT.

J is TRBJ1-2 and V is TRBV12-3 or TRBV12-4; 8 bases agree with TRBD1. Trimming cost V 4 bases and J 4 bases; bases outside gene matches: 2. The CDR3 is made up of 13 amino acids. This chain's CDR3 is CASSSDRGYGYTF. CDR3 nucleotides: TGTGCCAGCAGTTCCGACAGGGGCTATGGCTACACCTTC.

The rearrangement links TRBV18 to TRBJ1-5; tentatively, D is TRBD1 (5 bases). Trimming shortened V by 3 bases and J by 3 bases, and 9 bases separated the two germline ends. Germline CDR1 reads KGHSH; CDR2 reads LQKENI. The CDR3 has 14 amino acids. Written as DNA, the CDR3 is TGTGCCAGCTCACCCGACAGCCTCAATCAGCCCCAGCATTTT. It specifies CASSPDSLNQPQHF.